Here is one TCR beta chain with its context. Antigen: not known. Sequencing was performed with immunoSEQ multiplex PCR; in TCRdb, only in-frame clones are kept and a portion is missing. The table records about 30,000 clones, around 90% of them present only once. The data belong to a study of T cell responses to AZD1222 COVID-19 vaccine. Study findings and constraints: Repertoires were obtained solely post-peak T cell response. Just 6 or 7 AZD1222 recipients were seropositive at baseline.

This specimen consisted of peripheral blood, obtained on day 0 of AZD1222 vaccination. This sequence was found in an adult in good health.

This chain's CDR3 is CASRAPEAVTDTQYF. CDR3 nucleotides: TGTGCCAGCAGGGCCCCTGAGGCGGTGACAGATACGCAGTATTTT. The rearrangement uses TRBV7-2 and TRBJ2-3, with D unclear. CDR3 length: 15 residues. The ends were cut back, 6 bases at V and 3 bases at J, with 16 bases in the middle. CDR1 and CDR2 (germline): SGHTA, FQGNSA.